Each of the 30 T cell receptor beta chains below was sequenced from the same sample in a study of response to subunit inactivated influenza vaccine. TCRdb recomputed calls from the RT-PCR reads with MiXCR, one row per CDR3 protein. In the table there are about 190,000 distinct CDR3 sequences, about an eighth of which are singletons. Sample: CD8+ T cells sorted from PBMCs, taken around 5 days after vaccination. The origin of the receptors is a man aged 50-60 years who received an inactivated influenza vaccine.

A few counts support this clonotype. The rearrangement links TRBV24-1 to TRBJ1-1, with unresolved D. V dropped 3 bases and J dropped 7 bases, with 11 bases sitting between them. The CDR3 has 13 amino acids. Germline CDR1 KGHDR, CDR2 SFDVKD. CDR3 nucleotides: TGTGCCACCAGTGATCTCCTTCGGGGTGAAGCTTTCTTT. It codes for CATSDLLRGEAFF.

This chain joins TRBV12-3 or TRBV12-4 and TRBJ1-1, with a possible D match to TRBD1 (5 bases). Between the trimmed V and J ends, which lost 7 bases and 7 bases, there was a span of 13 bases. CDR3 length: 12 residues. The CDR3 loop reads CASTSDIIEAFF. DNA for the CDR3: TGTGCCAGCACCTCGGACATAATTGAAGCTTTCTTT.

This clonotype was seen more than once but under ten times. The chain uses TRBV12-3 or TRBV12-4 and TRBJ1-3; D is ambiguous. The germline V and J ends were trimmed by 3 bases and 8 bases, with 2 bases remaining between them. The CDR3 has 10 residues. DNA of the CDR3: TGTGCCAGCAGTTTCGACACCATATATTTT. Translated: CASSFDTIYF.

The rearrangement links TRBV7-8 to TRBJ2-7, with 11 bases identical to TRBD1. There are 15 residues in the CDR3. Germline V gene sequence: CDR1 SGHVS, CDR2 FQNEAQ. V lost 5 bases and J lost 2; bases outside the gene matches: 5. CDR3 sequence reads: CASSNGQGATYEQYF. The CDR3 nucleotides read TGTGCCAGCAGCAACGGACAGGGGGCAACCTACGAGCAGTACTTC.

The V call is TRBV20-1, the J call TRBJ2-7, with D perhaps given as TRBD1 or TRBD2 (5 bases each). V lost 2 bases and J lost 2, with 10 bases in between. The CDR3 length is 13 residues. Per germline, CDR1 DFQATT and CDR2 SNEGSKA (reference sequence). The CDR3 spells CSARRGLTYEQYF. CDR3 nucleotides: TGCAGTGCTAGACGGGGCCTTACCTACGAGCAGTACTTC.

V gene TRBV15 combines with J gene TRBJ2-7; 12 nucleotides agree with TRBD2. The CDR3 runs 14 residues. Germline assignment: CDR1 LNHNV and CDR2 YYDKDF (reference sequence). Germline trimming cut 8 bases from V and 0 bases from J; bases unmatched to any gene: 2. The CDR3 nucleotides are TGTGCCACCCGGACTAGCGGGACCTCCTACGAGCAGTACTTC. This sequence encodes CATRTSGTSYEQYF.

The gene calls are TRBV12-3 or TRBV12-4 and TRBJ2-2; D not resolved. V was pared by 6 bases and J by 7 bases, with 12 bases between. The CDR3 consists of 13 residues. CDR3 amino acids: CASSPRWSGELFF. In DNA form, the CDR3 reads TGTGCCAGCAGCCCCCGGTGGAGCGGGGAGCTGTTTTTT.

This clonotype was detected a few times. The V gene is TRBV10-3, the J gene TRBJ2-3; possibly TRBD1 for D (5 bases). Trimming took off 11 bases at V and 6 bases at J, with 12 bases between the two ends. This CDR3 is built from 11 residues. The germline V gene encodes CDR1 ENHRY and CDR2 SYGVKD. The CDR3 sequence: CAGLKGDTQYF. The CDR3, as DNA: TGTGCCGGGTTAAAGGGGGATACGCAGTATTTT.

V usage is TRBV7-9 and J usage is TRBJ2-3; 12 nucleotides align to TRBD1. This CDR3 spans 16 amino acids. The V gene end was trimmed by 5 bases and the J gene end by 4 bases; junction bases not matched to a gene: 7. The germline CDR1 and CDR2 sequences are SEHNR and FQNEAQ (reference sequence). The CDR3 coding sequence is TGTGCCAGCAGCGACCGGGACAGGGGGCGCGCAGATACGCAGTATTTT. Amino acids: CASSDRDRGRADTQYF.

CDR3 in DNA: TGTGCCAGCAGTGAAGGGACAGCCTCCTACGAGCAGTACTTC. It encodes CASSEGTASYEQYF. The chain joins TRBV6-1 to TRBJ2-7, with D tentatively TRBD1 (6 bases). Germline V gene lookup returns CDR1 MNHNS and CDR2 SASEGT. The CDR3 totals 14 residues. The ends were cut back, 1 base at V and 0 bases at J, with 7 bases in the middle.

V is TRBV5-1 and J is TRBJ2-1; D is uncertain. Germline lookup yields CDR1 SGHRS and CDR2 YFSETQ. V gave up 4 bases and J gave up 5 bases, with 10 bases separating them. The CDR3 consists of 13 residues. The CDR3 loop reads CASSQDWDNEQFF. CDR3 DNA sequence: TGCGCCAGCAGCCAAGACTGGGACAATGAGCAGTTCTTC.

A few counts support this clonotype. V and J are TRBV3-1 and TRBJ2-1, with D tentatively TRBD1 (6 bases). There are 15 residues in the CDR3. Trimming took off 2 bases at V and 3 bases at J, with 11 bases between the two ends. Germline lookup yields CDR1 LGHDT and CDR2 YNNKEL (reference sequence). CDR3 in amino acids: CASSQPSDSYNEQFF. CDR3 DNA: TGTGCCAGCAGCCAACCATCGGACAGCTACAATGAGCAGTTCTTC.

This rearrangement joins TRBV4-3 to TRBJ1-2, with 8 bases identical to TRBD1. The CDR3 length is 16 residues. Germline V gene lookup returns CDR1 LGHNA and CDR2 YSLEER. The trim removed 1 base at V and 7 bases at J, leaving 11 bases unmatched. The CDR3 DNA is TGCGCCAGCAGCCAAGTCGACCGGAGGGGACAGGCTGGCTACACCTTC. It codes for CASSQVDRRGQAGYTF.

In its sample, this clonotype was seen a few times. The CDR3 protein is CSIAGAYNEQFF. CDR3 DNA sequence: TGCAGCATAGCGGGGGCGTACAATGAGCAGTTCTTC. The rearrangement uses TRBV20-1 and TRBJ2-1, with TRBD2 identical over 9 bases. The CDR3 is 12 residues long. Germline V CDR1 and CDR2: DFQATT, SNEGSKA (reference sequence).

The chain employs TRBV4-3 and TRBJ2-5, with TRBD1 matching over 8 bases. The junction had 11 bases not matched to a gene; V was cut back by 6 bases and J by 5 bases. Germline V lookup: CDR1 LGHNA, CDR2 YSLEER. This CDR3 region has 15 residues. The CDR3: CASSLEDRAGETQYF. CDR3 DNA sequence: TGCGCCAGCAGTCTTGAGGACAGGGCTGGGGAGACCCAGTACTTC.

In its sample, this clonotype was seen a few times. This chain links TRBV30 with TRBJ2-3; D gene unclear. V lost 4 bases to trimming and J lost 2 bases, with 10 bases between them. The length of the CDR3 is 13 residues. Per the germline V gene, CDR1 is GTSNPN and CDR2 is SVGIG (reference sequence). The CDR3 nucleotides read TGTGCCTGGACTCGGCTATTCACAGATACGCAGTATTTT. Translated, it gives CAWTRLFTDTQYF.

There are many counts of this clonotype. The rearrangement joins TRBV2 to TRBJ2-7; D gene uncertain. CDR3 length: 11 amino acids. CDR1 and CDR2 (germline): SNHLY, FYNNEI. V was shortened by 7 bases and J by 3 bases, with 7 bases between the two germline ends. The CDR3 nucleotides read TGTGCCAGCACAGGTCGCTACGAGCAGTACTTC. Translating it yields CASTGRYEQYF.

There are many counts of this clonotype. Because the CDR3's place on the DNA is in doubt, the DNA is left out and the CDR3 is given as listed by TCRdb. This chain links TRBV28 with TRBJ1-4. The CDR3 is 16 residues long, ends included. Germline V lookup: CDR1 MDHEN, CDR2 SYDVKM. This CDR3 reads CASSSSGTLVNEKLFF.

This rearrangement joins TRBV20-1 to TRBJ2-3, with 9 bases fitting TRBD1. This CDR3 region has 15 residues. Germline V gene data show CDR1 as DFQATT and CDR2 as SNEGSKA (reference sequence). J was trimmed by 4 bases and V by 6 bases; bases with no gene match: 11. The CDR3 reads CSAKPPTGGSDTQYF. CDR3 DNA sequence: TGCAGTGCAAAACCACCGACAGGGGGGTCAGATACGCAGTATTTT.

This clonotype was counted only a few times. The V gene is TRBV11-1, the J gene TRBJ2-1, with unresolved D. The length of the CDR3 is 14 residues. The germline CDR1 and CDR2 sequences are SGHAT and FQDESV (reference sequence). With 4 bases removed from V and 3 bases from J, the gap between germline ends came to 10 bases. CDR3 sequence: CASSSRQDYNEQFF. For the CDR3, the DNA is TGTGCCAGCAGCTCCCGGCAGGACTACAATGAGCAGTTCTTC. Filled out from reference TRBV11-1 and TRBJ2-1, the complete variable domain reads EAEVAQSPRYKITEKSQAVAFWCDPISGHATLYWYRQILGQGPELLVQFQDESVVDDSQLPKDRFSAERLKGVDSTLKIQPAELGDSAMYLCASSSRQDYNEQFFGPGTRLTVL.

This clonotype has a handful of counts. The rearrangement uses TRBV7-9 and TRBJ1-4; D possibly corresponds to TRBD1 (6 bases). Germline V CDR1 and CDR2: SEHNR, FQNEAQ (reference sequence). Between the trimmed V and J ends, which lost 5 bases and 0 bases, there was a span of 13 bases. The CDR3 totals 16 residues. CDR3 region: CASSAGGLTTNEKLFF. CDR3 in DNA: TGTGCCAGCAGCGCCGGGGGGCTTACAACTAATGAAAAACTGTTTTTT. Variable domain in full (rest from reference TRBV7-9 and TRBJ1-4): DTGVSQNPRHKITKRGQNVTFRCDPISEHNRLYWYRQTLGQGPEFLTYFQNEAQLEKSRLLSDRFSAERPKGSFSTLEIQRTEQGDSAMYLCASSAGGLTTNEKLFFGSGTQLSVL.

The sample holds a few counts of this clonotype. This chain joins TRBV24-1 and TRBJ2-5, with 7 bases aligning to TRBD1. The CDR3 runs 16 residues. CDR1 is KGHDR and CDR2 is SFDVKD in the germline V gene. The J segment lost 5 bases and the V segment lost 0 bases, leaving 8 bases of the junction unmatched. CDR3 amino acids: CATSDLLRGRGETQYF. The CDR3 coding sequence is TGTGCCACCAGTGATTTGTTAAGGGGGCGCGGGGAGACCCAGTACTTC.

V is TRBV11-2 and J is TRBJ1-2, with D tentatively TRBD1 (5 bases). The ends were cut back, 3 bases at V and 6 bases at J, with 20 bases in the middle. This CDR3 contains 16 residues. CDR1 and CDR2 (germline): SGHAT, FQNNGV. CDR3 DNA sequence: TGTGCCAGCAGCTTCGCGTTTTCGGGGCAACCGGATGGCTACACCTTC. It yields the protein CASSFAFSGQPDGYTF.

The chain has TRBV12-3 or TRBV12-4 and TRBJ2-5, with TRBD2 identical over 13 bases. Trimming took 1 base from V and 5 from J; bases not matched to a gene: 1. The CDR3 loop spans 15 amino acids. CDR3 protein: CASSLVLAGGETQYF. The CDR3 DNA reads as TGTGCCAGCAGTTTAGTACTAGCGGGGGGGGAGACCCAGTACTTC.

The table lists this clonotype with many counts. CDR3 loop: CASSFLTAVDGEAFF. The CDR3 DNA is TGCGCCAGCAGCTTCCTGACTGCCGTTGATGGTGAAGCTTTCTTT. The gene calls are TRBV5-1 and TRBJ1-1; D ambiguous. V was clipped by 2 bases and J by 7 bases, with 18 bases between them. The CDR3 runs 15 residues. Germline CDR1 and CDR2: SGHRS and YFSETQ.

At least ten counts were recorded for this clonotype. The chain has TRBV29-1 and TRBJ2-3; TRBD2 matches 10 bases. Germline loops: CDR1 SQVTM, CDR2 ANQGSEA. The V segment lost 5 bases and the J segment 3 bases; nucleotides outside the gene matches: 2. The CDR3 loop spans 13 amino acids. The CDR3 loop reads CSVILAGTDTQYF. CDR3 sequence (DNA): TGCAGCGTTATACTAGCGGGGACAGATACGCAGTATTTT.

In this sample, this clonotype turned up many times. The CDR3 DNA is TGTGCCAGCAGAAGGGGGCGAAATACTGAAGCTTTCTTT. It codes for CASRRGRNTEAFF. This rearrangement joins TRBV28 to TRBJ1-1, with 7 positions matching TRBD1. The CDR3 totals 13 residues. Looked up from germline, CDR1 is MDHEN and CDR2 is SYDVKM. V was clipped by 6 bases and J by 5 bases; unmatched bases: 6. The whole variable domain, remainder taken from reference TRBV28 and TRBJ1-1, is DVKVTQSSRYLVKRTGEKVFLECVQDMDHENMFWYRQDPGLGLRLIYFSYDVKMKEKGDIPEGYSVSREKKERFSLILESASTNQTSMYLCASRRGRNTEAFFGQGTRLTVV.

V usage is TRBV7-9 and J usage is TRBJ2-7; D perhaps matches TRBD2 (6 bases). Germline CDR1 and CDR2: SEHNR and FQNEAQ (reference sequence). Trimming pared 1 base from V and 2 bases from J, leaving 12 bases between. This CDR3 has 15 residues. The CDR3 spells CASSLVLAATYEQYF. As DNA, the CDR3 is TGTGCCAGCAGCTTAGTACTAGCTGCAACCTACGAGCAGTACTTC.

The chain has TRBV5-1 and TRBJ2-3, with 8 nucleotides matching TRBD2. V shed 0 bases and J 2 bases; nucleotides not matched to a gene: 5. The CDR3 consists of 16 residues. The germline V gene has CDR1 SGHRS and CDR2 YFSETQ. DNA for the CDR3: TGCGCCAGCAGCTTGGTCGGCGGGGGGATCACAGATACGCAGTATTTT. Residues: CASSLVGGGITDTQYF.

This clonotype was recorded a few times. The chain is built from TRBV4-2 and TRBJ2-5; 9 nucleotides match TRBD2. The CDR3 is 18 residues long. With 1 base clipped from V and 7 bases from J, the junction kept 16 bases outside the gene matches. Per germline, CDR1 LGHNA and CDR2 YNFKEQ. For the CDR3, the DNA is TGTGCCAGCAGCCAAGCAGCATGGGCTAGCGGGGTTGCAGGGACCCAGTACTTC. The encoded protein is CASSQAAWASGVAGTQYF.